The 4 T cell receptor beta chains below were found in one sample sequenced in a study of blood T cell repertoires in COVID-19. TCRdb's copy holds only in-frame clones and misses some; the assay was immunoSEQ multiplex PCR. Here the sample spans fewer than 150,000 clones, approximately 84% being singletons. Material for sequencing was peripheral blood. The receptors originated from a human donor in a cohort sampled during active COVID-19.

The chain carries TRBV7-2 and TRBJ2-7, with TRBD2 identical over 8 bases. V dropped 5 bases and J dropped 6; count of bases not matched to a gene: 12. Germline-derived CDR1 and CDR2 are SGHTA and FQGNSA. This CDR3 comprises 15 residues. The CDR3 coding sequence is TGTGCCAGCAGCCCCCGTGGAAGCGGGGGCGGCGAGCAGTACTTC. Amino acid sequence: CASSPRGSGGGEQYF.

In its sample, this clone was seen once. The genes are TRBV6-5 and TRBJ2-2; D not resolved. V was pared by 0 bases and J by 1 base, with 9 bases between. Per the germline V gene, CDR1 is MNHEY and CDR2 is SVGAGI. The CDR3 sequence is 16 residues long. CDR3 DNA: TGTGCCAGCAGTTACTCCGGTATTTGGAACACCGGGGAGCTGTTTTTT. Translation: CASSYSGIWNTGELFF.

This clone has a single count. This chain uses TRBV19 with TRBJ2-7; D is perhaps TRBD1 (5 bases). CDR1 LNHDA and CDR2 SQIVND come from the germline V gene (reference sequence). The CDR3 is 14 residues long. V was clipped by 4 bases and J by 1 base, with 11 bases between them. CDR3 nucleotide sequence: TGTGCCAGTAGTACGTCAGGGCTGTCCTACGAGCAGTACTTC. Its translation is CASSTSGLSYEQYF.

V and J are TRBV4-2 and TRBJ2-3; TRBD1 matches at 12 bases. Germline CDR1 and CDR2: LGHNA and YNFKEQ. V trimming: 0 bases; J trimming: 3 bases; junction bases outside the gene matches: 4. The CDR3 runs 17 residues. The CDR3 region has the DNA TGTGCCAGCAGCCAAGAGGGGACAGGGGGCAAGACAGATACGCAGTATTTT. Translated: CASSQEGTGGKTDTQYF.